Detailed here is one TCR beta chain. The target antigen is unknown. The primer mix had 52 TRBV and 13 TRBJ primers. Clones were sequenced by immunoSEQ multiplex PCR, and TCRdb holds only the in-frame ones, with some missing. In the table there are about 34,000 clones, over 90% of which are singletons. The data are from a study of regulatory T cells. A couple of CD3G-deficient patients had more severe autoimmunity; all had some. CDR1 and CDR2 from the germline V gene are MDHEN and SYDVKM. The CDR3 covers 16 residues. The V and J ends lost 2 bases and 1 base, in that order; junction bases with no gene match: 7. Study results and caveats: Patient repertoires had restricted TRB V-J pairs and skewed V and J usage, most in Tregs. In CD3G-deficient patients, conventional CD4+ T cells were enriched for hydrophobic CDR3 residues at positions 6 and 7.

The chain recombines TRBV28 with TRBJ2-7; 8 bases fit TRBD2. The sample consisted of conventional CD4+ T cells sorted from blood. This clonotype was sampled from a child aged 2-15 years with CD3G deficiency. CDR3 in DNA: TGTGCCAGCAGTTTAGAGGGCGGGAGGTCGTCCTACGAGCAGTACTTC. It specifies CASSLEGGRSSYEQYF.